This T cell receptor beta chain was recorded in a study of T-cell memory formation after mild COVID-19. Study-level results: Researchers report contracting CD4+ clones mostly in CM and EM, with CD8+ clones in EMRA. Prior to infection, memory already included some responding clones, suggesting cross-reactive memory joined.

The CDR3 length is 15 residues. Germline lookup yields CDR1 KGHSH and CDR2 LQKENI. V gave up 7 bases and J gave up 6 bases; unmatched junction bases: 11. A remark on this clonotype: Its target is unknown.

TCRdb processed the 5' RACE reads anew with MiXCR; each CDR3 protein has one entry. The data hold a few hundred thousand distinct CDR3 sequences, with 28% observed a single time. J is TRBJ2-1 and V is TRBV18, with 8 bases that match TRBD2. This clonotype was sampled from an adult woman who had mild COVID-19 (a few samples of this study predate the infection). Cell type and time point are not known. Sequencing was done on a sample of PBMCs or a T cell subset sorted from them (not recorded which). CDR3 DNA: TGTGCCAGCTTACAATTGAGCGGGGGCAGCAATGAGCAGTTCTTC. Translation gives CASLQLSGGSNEQFF.